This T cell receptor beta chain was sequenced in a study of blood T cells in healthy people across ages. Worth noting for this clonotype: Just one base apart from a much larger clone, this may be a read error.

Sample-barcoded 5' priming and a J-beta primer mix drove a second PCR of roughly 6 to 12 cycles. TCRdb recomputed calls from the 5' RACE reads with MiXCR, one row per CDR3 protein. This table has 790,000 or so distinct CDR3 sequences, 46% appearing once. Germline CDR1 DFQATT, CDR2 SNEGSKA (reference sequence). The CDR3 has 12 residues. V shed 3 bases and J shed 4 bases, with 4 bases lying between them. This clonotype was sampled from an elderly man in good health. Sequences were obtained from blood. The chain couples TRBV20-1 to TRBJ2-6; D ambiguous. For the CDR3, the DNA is TGCAGTGCTAGCCGCGGGGCCAACGTCCTGACTTTC. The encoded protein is CSASRGANVLTF.